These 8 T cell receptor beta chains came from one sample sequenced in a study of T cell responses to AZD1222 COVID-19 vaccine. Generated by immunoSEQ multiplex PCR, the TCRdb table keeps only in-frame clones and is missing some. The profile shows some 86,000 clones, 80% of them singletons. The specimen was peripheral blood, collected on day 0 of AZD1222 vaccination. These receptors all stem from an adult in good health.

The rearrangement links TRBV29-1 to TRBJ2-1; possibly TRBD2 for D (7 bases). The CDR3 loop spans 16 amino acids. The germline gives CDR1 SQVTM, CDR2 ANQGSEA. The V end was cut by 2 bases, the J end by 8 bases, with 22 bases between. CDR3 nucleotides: TGCAGCGTTGAATCGGCGGGGGCCGAAGGCTGGGATGAGCAGTTCTTC. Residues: CSVESAGAEGWDEQFF.

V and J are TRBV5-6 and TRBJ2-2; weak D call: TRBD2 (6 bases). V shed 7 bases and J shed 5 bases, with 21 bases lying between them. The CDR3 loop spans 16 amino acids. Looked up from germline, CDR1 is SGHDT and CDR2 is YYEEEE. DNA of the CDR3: TGTGCCAGCCTCCCTTCTGGGACTTCTTTAACCGGGGAGCTGTTTTTT. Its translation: CASLPSGTSLTGELFF.

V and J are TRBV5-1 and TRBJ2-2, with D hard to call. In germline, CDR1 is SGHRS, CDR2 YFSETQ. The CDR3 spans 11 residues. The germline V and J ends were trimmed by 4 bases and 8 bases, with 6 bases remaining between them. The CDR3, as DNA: TGCGCCAGCAGCCAGGAGGGGGAGCTGTTTTTT. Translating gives CASSQEGELFF.

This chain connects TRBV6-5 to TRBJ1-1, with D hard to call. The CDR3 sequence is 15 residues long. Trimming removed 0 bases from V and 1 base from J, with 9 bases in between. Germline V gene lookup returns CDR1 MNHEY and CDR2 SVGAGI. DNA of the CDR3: TGTGCCAGCAGTTACTCCCGGGCCTCGAACACTGAAGCTTTCTTT. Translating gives CASSYSRASNTEAFF.

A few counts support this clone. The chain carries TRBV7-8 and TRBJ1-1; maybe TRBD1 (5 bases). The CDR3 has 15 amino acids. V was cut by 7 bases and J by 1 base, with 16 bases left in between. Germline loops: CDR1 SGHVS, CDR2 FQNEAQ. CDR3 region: CASNVVSGPNTEAFF. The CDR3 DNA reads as TGTGCCAGCAACGTTGTTTCAGGGCCGAACACTGAAGCTTTCTTT. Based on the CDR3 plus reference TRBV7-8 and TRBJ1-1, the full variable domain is GAGVSQSPRYKVAKRGQDVALRCDPISGHVSLFWYQQALGQGPEFLTYFQNEAQLDKSGLPSDRFFAERPEGSVSTLKIQRTQQEDSAVYLCASNVVSGPNTEAFFGQGTRLTVV.

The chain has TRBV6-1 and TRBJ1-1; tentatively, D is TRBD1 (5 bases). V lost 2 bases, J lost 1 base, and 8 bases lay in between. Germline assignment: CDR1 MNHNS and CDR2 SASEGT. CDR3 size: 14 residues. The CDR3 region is CASSEPGKNTEAFF. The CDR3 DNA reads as TGTGCCAGCAGTGAACCAGGGAAGAACACTGAAGCTTTCTTT.

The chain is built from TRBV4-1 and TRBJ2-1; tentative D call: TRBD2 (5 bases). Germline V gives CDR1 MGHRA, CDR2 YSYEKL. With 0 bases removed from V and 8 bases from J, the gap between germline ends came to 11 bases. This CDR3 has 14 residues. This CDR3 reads CASSQDRLAHEQFF. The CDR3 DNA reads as TGCGCCAGCAGCCAAGATCGCCTAGCCCATGAGCAGTTCTTC.

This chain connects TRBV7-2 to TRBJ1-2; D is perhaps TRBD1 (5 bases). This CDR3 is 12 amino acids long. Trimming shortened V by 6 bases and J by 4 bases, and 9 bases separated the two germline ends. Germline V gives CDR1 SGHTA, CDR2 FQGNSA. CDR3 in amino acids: CASRRGAYGYTF. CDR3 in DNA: TGTGCCAGCAGGCGAGGGGCCTATGGCTACACCTTC.